This TCR beta chain was identified during a study of T cells in Graves' hyperthyroidism and ophthalmopathy. An approximately 10 ml volume of fresh peripheral blood provided the PBMCs. The germline V gene encodes CDR1 LNHDA and CDR2 SQIVND (reference sequence). Unmatched junction bases numbered 7, after V lost 5 bases and J lost 2 bases. The CDR3 runs 16 residues. Amplification targeted TCR beta CDR3 regions from RNA transcripts. HTBI primers were employed in a first-round RT-PCR of the TCR CDR3. A single record per CDR3 protein comes from TCRdb applying MiXCR to the multiplex PCR reads. The sample has about 400,000 distinct CDR3 sequences, around 14% seen once.

The chain recombines TRBV19 with TRBJ2-7; 12 bases align to TRBD2. Material: blood. This clonotype was obtained from a woman younger than 45 with Graves' hyperthyroidism. CDR3 coding DNA: TGTGCCAGTAGTCCGGCTAGCGGGAGGGTTACCTACGAGCAGTACTTC. Amino acid sequence: CASSPASGRVTYEQYF.